This T cell receptor (beta chain) was recorded in a study of T cells expressing NK-cell markers. For TCR beta, cDNA was produced by 5'RACE template switching with UMIs. TCRdb re-called the 5' RACE reads and gives one entry per CDR3 protein, without DNA. Recorded here are a few hundred thousand distinct CDR3 sequences; the top ten clones represent over 4%. This CDR3 has 16 residues. Germline CDR1 and CDR2: LNHNV and YYDKDF (reference sequence). The sequenced sample consisted of blood T cells: a sorted CD56 or NKG2C T cell subset, CD4+ or CD8+ T cells, or bulk PBMC T cells (not recorded which). The TCR originated in a man aged 18 to 69 in good health. The chain recombines TRBV15 with TRBJ2-4; TCRdb proposes TRBD1, but this gene call is untestable without DNA. Here the CDR3 reads CATSPIVGPNGFIQYF. Based on the CDR3 plus reference TRBV15 and TRBJ2-4, the full variable domain is DAMVIQNPRYQVTQFGKPVTLSCSQTLNHNVMYWYQQKSSQAPKLLFHYYDKDFNNEADTPDNFQSRRPNTSFCFLDIRSPGLGDTAMYLCATSPIVGPNGFIQYFGAGTRLSVL.